These T cell receptor beta chains were read from a single sample in a study of blood T cells in healthy people across ages. TCRdb used MiXCR to reprocess the 5' RACE reads, holding one entry per CDR3 protein. Of over 1,300,000 distinct CDR3 sequences listed, roughly 59% were seen once; the top ten hold about 6.7%. Sequencing used blood. Every receptor here comes from a young man in good health. Both conserved end residues are part of each CDR3. A D gene is named only where the DNA matches it firmly. Size tells how often a clone was seen (once, few, many) or the class of an expanded clone, and some rows leave it out.

CDR3aa	CDR3nt	v_gene	j_gene	d_gene	abundance
CASSVAGTSIYEQYF	TGTGCCAGCAGTGTTGCCGGGACAAGTATCTACGAGCAGTACTTC	TRBV27	TRBJ2-7	.	few
CASSQAAGALYNEQFF	TGCGCCAGCAGCCAAGCTGCCGGGGCGCTCTACAATGAGCAGTTCTTC	TRBV4-3	TRBJ2-1	.	.
CSANTDPISGQETQYF	TGCAGTGCTAACACAGACCCAATTAGCGGCCAAGAGACCCAGTACTTC	TRBV20-1	TRBJ2-5	.	few
CASSVRDFMETQYF	TGTGCCAGCAGCGTTCGGGACTTCATGGAGACCCAGTACTTC	TRBV13	TRBJ2-5	.	.
CATKTGNQPQHF	TGTGCCACCAAGACAGGGAATCAGCCCCAGCATTTT	TRBV15	TRBJ1-5	TRBD1	.
CASSSNPDRSQPQHF	TGTGCCAGCAGCTCAAATCCGGACAGGAGTCAGCCCCAGCATTTT	TRBV7-6	TRBJ1-5	TRBD1	.
CASSFYSPNTGTTNEKLFF	TGTGCCAGCAGTTTTTACTCCCCGAACACCGGAACAACTAATGAAAAACTGTTTTTT	TRBV28	TRBJ1-4	.	.
CASSGGVAGVYEQFF	TGTGCCAGCAGTGGGGGGGTAGCGGGAGTCTATGAGCAGTTCTTC	TRBV6-4	TRBJ2-1	TRBD2	.
CSVIPEVSYEQYF	TGCAGCGTTATCCCCGAAGTTTCCTACGAGCAGTACTTC	TRBV29-1	TRBJ2-7	.	.
CASSIEPLPNQPQHF	TGTGCCAGTAGTATTGAACCACTCCCCAATCAGCCCCAGCATTTT	TRBV19	TRBJ1-5	.	.
CASSFLGQGYEQYF	TGTGCCAGCAGTTTCCTAGGGCAGGGTTACGAGCAGTACTTC	TRBV12-3/TRBV12-4	TRBJ2-7	.	few
CASSYSWRGAQETQYF	TGTGCCAGCAGTTACTCGTGGCGGGGGGCCCAAGAGACCCAGTACTTC	TRBV6-5	TRBJ2-5	TRBD2	few
CASSTYSNQPQHF	TGTGCCAGCAGCACATATAGCAATCAGCCCCAGCATTTT	TRBV7-2	TRBJ1-5	.	.
CASSPDWGLGSNEQFF	TGTGCCAGCAGCCCCGATTGGGGGTTGGGGAGTAATGAGCAGTTCTTC	TRBV7-9	TRBJ2-1	.	.
CSVAAGETSDTQYF	TGCAGCGTTGCGGCGGGAGAAACTTCAGATACGCAGTATTTT	TRBV29-1	TRBJ2-3	TRBD2	.
CASSPGTSNQPQHF	TGTGCCAGCAGCCCCGGGACAAGCAATCAGCCCCAGCATTTT	TRBV27	TRBJ1-5	.	.
CASSYWTEKSAGELFF	TGTGCCAGCAGTTACTGGACAGAGAAAAGTGCCGGGGAGCTGTTTTTT	TRBV6-5	TRBJ2-2	.	.
CASSPGQVYGYTF	TGTGCCAGCAGCCCCGGGCAAGTCTATGGCTACACCTTC	TRBV3-1	TRBJ1-2	.	many
CSVGPNKYNEQFF	TGCAGTGTGGGGCCCAATAAGTACAATGAGCAGTTCTTC	TRBV20-1	TRBJ2-1	.	.
CASSPLGTGDPEAFF	TGTGCCAGCAGTCCCCTAGGGACAGGGGACCCTGAAGCTTTCTTT	TRBV27	TRBJ1-1	TRBD1	.
CASSDAYIQYF	TGTGCCAGCAGTGACGCGTACATTCAGTACTTC	TRBV27	TRBJ2-4	.	.
CASAGGYTEAFF	TGTGCCAGCGCAGGGGGGTACACTGAAGCTTTCTTT	TRBV27	TRBJ1-1	TRBD1	.
CASSFGTANYGYTF	TGTGCCAGCAGCTTCGGGACAGCAAACTATGGCTACACCTTC	TRBV28	TRBJ1-2	TRBD1	many
CASSSMRDRNTEAFF	TGTGCCAGCAGCTCCATGCGGGACAGAAACACTGAAGCTTTCTTT	TRBV7-9	TRBJ1-1	TRBD1	.
CSARDLAGGAPSTDTQYF	TGCAGTGCTAGGGATCTAGCGGGGGGAGCTCCTAGCACAGATACGCAGTATTTT	TRBV20-1	TRBJ2-3	TRBD2	once
CSADADTPYGYTF	TGCAGTGCTGACGCAGACACCCCCTATGGCTACACCTTC	TRBV20-1	TRBJ1-2	.	.
CASSASSADEKLFF	TGTGCCAGCAGTGCGTCCTCGGCCGATGAAAAACTGTTTTTT	TRBV25-1	TRBJ1-4	.	.
CASSDNPQLREKLFF	TGTGCCAGCAGCGACAACCCGCAACTGAGAGAAAAACTGTTTTTT	TRBV7-9	TRBJ1-4	.	.
CASSPPTWHLSYEQYF	TGTGCCAGCAGCCCCCCGACCTGGCATCTCTCCTACGAGCAGTACTTC	TRBV5-5	TRBJ2-7	.	.
CASQMTGSTDTQYF	TGTGCCAGCCAGATGACAGGGAGTACAGATACGCAGTATTTT	TRBV28	TRBJ2-3	TRBD1	.
CASSYQGTNQPQHF	TGTGCCAGCAGTTATCAAGGGACTAATCAGCCCCAGCATTTT	TRBV6-2/TRBV6-3	TRBJ1-5	.	.
CASQTASDPQYF	TGTGCCTCACAGACAGCCTCGGATCCGCAGTATTTT	TRBV10-3	TRBJ2-3	.	.
CASSPNRDGQPQHF	TGCGCCAGCAGCCCGAACAGGGACGGTCAGCCCCAGCATTTT	TRBV4-1	TRBJ1-5	.	.
CASSFFAGSSYEQYF	TGTGCCAGCAGCTTCTTTGCGGGAAGCTCCTACGAGCAGTACTTC	TRBV7-2	TRBJ2-7	.	few
CASSLGQPPNEQYF	TGTGCCAGCAGTTTAGGACAGCCTCCTAACGAGCAGTACTTC	TRBV12-3/TRBV12-4	TRBJ2-7	.	.
CSAIGHWLAEQQETQYF	TGCAGTGCTATCGGCCACTGGCTAGCGGAACAACAAGAGACCCAGTACTTC	TRBV20-1	TRBJ2-5	TRBD2	.
CAIRELAGGPGEQFF	TGTGCCATCAGAGAACTAGCGGGAGGGCCGGGTGAGCAGTTCTTC	TRBV10-3	TRBJ2-1	TRBD2	once
CASSPTGKLMGYTF	TGTGCCAGCAGCCCCACAGGGAAGCTAATGGGCTACACCTTC	TRBV9	TRBJ1-2	.	.
CASSDGDSGSYNEQFF	TGTGCCAGCAGTGATGGGGACAGTGGCTCCTACAATGAGCAGTTCTTC	TRBV6-1	TRBJ2-1	TRBD1	.
CASSLISVETQYF	TGTGCCAGCAGCTTGATTAGTGTAGAGACCCAGTACTTC	TRBV5-5	TRBJ2-5	.	.
CASSLVVSAGTDTQYF	TGTGCCAGCAGCTTAGTGGTCTCCGCCGGCACAGATACGCAGTATTTT	TRBV7-2	TRBJ2-3	.	.
CASSPGPAAQYF	TGTGCCAGCAGCCCTGGACCAGCGGCCCAGTACTTC	TRBV3-1	TRBJ2-7	.	.
CASSLMEQFF	TGTGCCAGCAGCTTGATGGAGCAGTTCTTC	TRBV11-2	TRBJ2-1	.	once
CSAETGSYGYTF	TGCAGTGCTGAAACAGGGTCGTATGGCTACACCTTC	TRBV20-1	TRBJ1-2	.	.
CASNRDRGYAEAFF	TGTGCCAGCAATAGGGACAGGGGATACGCTGAAGCTTTCTTT	TRBV2	TRBJ1-1	TRBD1	few
CASKQGYQPQHF	TGTGCCAGCAAACAGGGTTATCAGCCCCAGCATTTT	TRBV12-3/TRBV12-4	TRBJ1-5	.	.